The next 23 T cell receptor beta chains were all read from a single sample in a study of T-cell reconstitution after alpha-beta-depleted transplantation in children. Library preparation (for TCRbeta) was performed with unique molecular identifiers. TCRdb re-called the PCR reads with MiXCR, one entry per CDR3 protein. Altogether 200,000 or so distinct CDR3 sequences are present, roughly 6.5% being singletons, with the ten largest covering roughly 4.7%. Here the sequenced sample was PBMCs, taken before TCRalphabeta/CD19-depleted stem cell transplant. The receptors shown here come from a girl under three years old with combined immunodeficiency, due to receive a stem cell transplant.

This clonotype was seen many times. J is TRBJ2-7 and V is TRBV6-2 or TRBV6-3; D remains unclear. The length of the CDR3 is 15 residues. Germline V gene data show CDR1 as MNHEY and CDR2 as SVGEGT. The V and J ends lost 2 bases and 3 bases respectively, with 14 bases between them. CDR3 protein: CASSYGVALIYEQYF. In nucleotides, the CDR3 is TGTGCCAGCAGTTACGGGGTGGCTCTAATCTACGAGCAGTACTTC.

This clonotype was seen more than once but under ten times. The chain couples TRBV20-1 to TRBJ2-5; D gene ambiguous. Germline assignment: CDR1 DFQATT and CDR2 SNEGSKA (reference sequence). This CDR3 has 13 residues. Trimming removed 3 bases from V and 3 bases from J, with 11 bases in between. The CDR3 DNA follows: TGCAGTGCTAGCCACCCCCCTGAAGAGACCCAGTACTTC. Its translation is CSASHPPEETQYF.

In its sample, this clonotype was seen many times. The chain employs TRBV25-1 and TRBJ2-7, with 7 bases lining up with TRBD2. V was clipped by 1 base and J by 4 bases; unmatched bases: 10. Looked up from germline, CDR1 is MGHDK and CDR2 is SYGVNS. This CDR3 has 16 amino acids. The CDR3 bases are TGTGCCAGCAGTGAATTGGGTCGGGGGGACGATTACGAGCAGTACTTC. Its translation is CASSELGRGDDYEQYF.

This clonotype has just a few counts. The V and J genes are TRBV29-1 and TRBJ2-1; tentative D call: TRBD2 (5 bases). V was trimmed by 8 bases and J by 11 bases, leaving 16 bases between them. The CDR3 is 11 residues long. Germline values: CDR1 SQVTM, CDR2 ANQGSEA. The CDR3 DNA reads as TGCAGCCCCAGGAACGGGATCCAGCAGTTCTTC. Its protein product is CSPRNGIQQFF.

This clonotype was seen repeatedly, ten times or more. The chain is built from TRBV15 and TRBJ2-3; no reliable D call. The CDR3 length is 12 residues. CDR1 and CDR2 from the germline V gene are LNHNV and YYDKDF (reference sequence). The V and J ends lost 0 bases and 6 bases respectively, with 4 bases between them. The CDR3 region is CATSRDGDTQYF. The CDR3 DNA reads as TGTGCCACCAGCAGAGATGGGGATACGCAGTATTTT.

This clonotype was seen a few times. This chain joins TRBV6-1 and TRBJ1-4; TRBD1 aligns across 9 bases. V lost 7 bases to trimming and J lost 4 bases; unmatched junction nucleotides: 7. The germline gives CDR1 MNHNS, CDR2 SASEGT. The CDR3 loop spans 15 amino acids. CDR3: CASIGDRASNEKLFF. CDR3 nucleotides: TGTGCCAGCATTGGGGACAGGGCCAGTAATGAAAAACTGTTTTTT.

This clonotype came up many times. This sequence joins TRBV7-2 and TRBJ1-4, with TRBD1 as a possible D gene (5 bases). CDR1 SGHTA and CDR2 FQGNSA come from the germline V gene. V was pared by 1 base and J by 7 bases, with 13 bases between. This CDR3 spans 15 amino acids. In DNA form, the CDR3 reads TGTGCCAGCAGCTTAGTTCAGGGTGTGCTTGAAAAACTGTTTTTT. Protein: CASSLVQGVLEKLFF.

This clonotype was seen at least ten times. V and J are TRBV7-3 and TRBJ2-3; D might be TRBD2 (5 bases). This CDR3 has 16 residues. Germline V gene sequence: CDR1 SGHTA, CDR2 FQGTGA. With 2 bases removed from V and 2 bases from J, the gap between germline ends came to 14 bases. The CDR3 sequence is CASSLGQRNPTDTQYF. As DNA, the CDR3 is TGTGCCAGCAGCTTAGGGCAGCGGAACCCCACAGATACGCAGTATTTT.

This clonotype turned up a few times. The rearrangement joins TRBV27 to TRBJ1-2; D remains unclear. From germline, CDR1 is MNHEY and CDR2 SMNVEV (reference sequence). This CDR3 is 14 amino acids long. The germline V and J ends were trimmed by 4 bases and 4 bases, with 13 bases remaining between them. CDR3 nucleotides: TGTGCCAGCAGTTCCCTTCAGGATCTCTATGGCTACACCTTC. Its protein product is CASSSLQDLYGYTF.

This clonotype was observed many times. The chain couples TRBV9 to TRBJ2-3, with D perhaps matching TRBD2 (6 bases). The CDR3 has 13 residues. Germline V CDR1 and CDR2: SGDLS, YYNGEE. V was cut by 5 bases and J by 0 bases, with 7 bases left in between. The chain's CDR3 is CASRGTSTDTQYF. CDR3 sequence (DNA): TGTGCCAGCAGGGGGACTAGCACAGATACGCAGTATTTT.

This chain joins TRBV24-1 and TRBJ2-6; D unclear. There are 15 residues in the CDR3. Trimming cost V 2 bases and J 0 bases, with 4 bases left between them. Germline-derived CDR1 and CDR2 are KGHDR and SFDVKD. The CDR3 here is CATSDWNSGANVLTF. The CDR3 DNA sequence: TGTGCCACCAGTGATTGGAACTCTGGGGCCAACGTCCTGACTTTC.

This clonotype has at least ten counts. The V call is TRBV27, the J call TRBJ1-2; 12 positions agree with TRBD1. V gave up 6 bases and J gave up 6 bases; unmatched junction bases: 8. Per the germline V gene, CDR1 is MNHEY and CDR2 is SMNVEV (reference sequence). This CDR3 region has 15 residues. The CDR3 region is CASSEPGQGANGYTF. DNA for the CDR3: TGTGCCAGCAGCGAACCGGGACAGGGGGCGAATGGCTACACCTTC.

In its sample, this clonotype was seen many times. The chain recombines TRBV29-1 with TRBJ2-1; D remains ambiguous. The CDR3 is 13 residues long. Deletions cut 4 bases from V and 7 bases from J, with 14 bases between. Germline CDR1 is SQVTM and CDR2 is ANQGSEA. The CDR3, as DNA: TGCAGCGTTGTGCGGCTTGGGTGGAATGAGCAGTTCTTC. It codes for CSVVRLGWNEQFF.

This clonotype has a count of ten or more. The chain combines TRBV28 with TRBJ1-5, with a possible D match to TRBD1 (6 bases). The V end lost 3 bases, the J end lost 3 bases, and 9 bases lay between the germline ends. The CDR3 is 14 residues long. Germline CDR1 reads MDHEN; CDR2 reads SYDVKM. CDR3 region: CASSLTGHNQPQHF. CDR3 sequence (DNA): TGTGCCAGCAGTTTGACAGGCCACAATCAGCCCCAGCATTTT.

The sample holds many counts of this clonotype. The rearrangement uses TRBV20-1 and TRBJ1-2; D not certain. V was trimmed by 1 base and J by 3 bases, leaving 18 bases between them. The CDR3 loop spans 16 amino acids. The germline V gene encodes CDR1 DFQATT and CDR2 SNEGSKA (reference sequence). CDR3 residues: CSARANKREGDYGYTF. CDR3 nucleotides: TGCAGTGCTAGAGCCAACAAAAGGGAGGGAGACTATGGCTACACCTTC.

Ten or more counts support this clonotype. The V call is TRBV30, the J call TRBJ2-7; D ambiguous. CDR1 and CDR2 from the germline V gene are GTSNPN and SVGIG (reference sequence). V was trimmed by 2 bases and J by 2 bases, leaving 4 bases between them. The CDR3 covers 11 residues. DNA of the CDR3: TGTGCCTGGAGTACCACCTACGAGCAGTACTTC. Encoded protein: CAWSTTYEQYF.

The table lists this clonotype with many counts. J is TRBJ2-1 and V is TRBV6-5, with D perhaps given as TRBD1 or TRBD2 (5 bases each). The CDR3 consists of 11 residues. Germline V lookup: CDR1 MNHEY, CDR2 SVGAGI. V was clipped by 2 bases and J by 11 bases, with 7 bases between them. The CDR3 DNA follows: TGTGCCAGCAGTTACCCGGGGCAGCAGTTCTTC. Translated: CASSYPGQQFF.

This clonotype was found many times. This chain uses TRBV3-1 with TRBJ2-1; 7 bases are shared with TRBD2. The CDR3 length is 15 residues. With 5 bases clipped from V and 7 bases from J, the junction kept 11 bases outside the gene matches. Germline V gene data show CDR1 as LGHDT and CDR2 as YNNKEL (reference sequence). CDR3 nucleotide sequence: TGTGCCAGCAGCTGGGGGGGTCTACCTTGGAATGAGCAGTTCTTC. It is translated as CASSWGGLPWNEQFF.

The CDR3 sequence is CASSQGQAGEIQETQYF. CDR3 nucleotides: TGCGCCAGCAGCCAAGGTCAAGCGGGGGAAATCCAAGAGACCCAGTACTTC. The rearrangement uses TRBV4-3 and TRBJ2-5; 8 nucleotides match TRBD2. CDR1 and CDR2 from the germline V gene are LGHNA and YSLEER. After removal of 1 base from V and 1 base from J, the junction contained 8 bases not matched to a gene. CDR3 length equals 17 residues.

This clonotype was seen a few times. The chain couples TRBV15 to TRBJ1-5; D unclear. The germline V gene has CDR1 LNHNV and CDR2 YYDKDF (reference sequence). V was cut by 0 bases and J by 7 bases, with 19 bases left in between. The CDR3 length is 17 residues. The CDR3 here is CATSRDSGILTSQPQHF. CDR3 nucleotides: TGTGCCACCAGCAGAGACAGTGGAATCCTCACAAGCCAGCCCCAGCATTTT.

This clonotype occurred a few times. The V call is TRBV28, the J call TRBJ1-5; D is unresolved. The CDR3 is 15 amino acids. V lost 7 bases to trimming and J lost 0 bases, with 13 bases between them. Germline lookup yields CDR1 MDHEN and CDR2 SYDVKM. CDR3 coding DNA: TGTGCCAGCACGAGGGCACGATATAGCAATCAGCCCCAGCATTTT. It codes for CASTRARYSNQPQHF. Full variable domain (missing parts from reference TRBV28 and TRBJ1-5): DVKVTQSSRYLVKRTGEKVFLECVQDMDHENMFWYRQDPGLGLRLIYFSYDVKMKEKGDIPEGYSVSREKKERFSLILESASTNQTSMYLCASTRARYSNQPQHFGDGTRLSIL.

In this sample, this clonotype turned up many times. The CDR3 region has the DNA TGTGCCAGCAGGGGGGGGACTAGCGGGAGTAATGAGCAGTTCTTC. Amino acid sequence: CASRGGTSGSNEQFF. The J gene is TRBJ2-1, the V gene TRBV28, with 14 bases fitting TRBD2. With 6 bases clipped from V and 7 bases from J, the junction kept 5 bases outside the gene matches. This CDR3 has 15 amino acids. In germline, CDR1 is MDHEN, CDR2 SYDVKM.

This clonotype occurred many times. This chain connects TRBV7-6 to TRBJ2-2; 7 bases line up with TRBD2. CDR1 SGHVS and CDR2 FNYEAQ come from the germline V gene. There are 15 residues in the CDR3. With V trimmed by 5 bases and J by 4 bases, 7 bases remained unmatched. CDR3 protein: CASSGLAELTGELFF. DNA for the CDR3: TGTGCCAGCAGCGGTCTAGCGGAGCTCACCGGGGAGCTGTTTTTT. The full variable domain, with the rest looked up from reference TRBV7-6 and TRBJ2-2, is GAGVSQSPRYKVTKRGQDVALRCDPISGHVSLYWYRQALGQGPEFLTYFNYEAQQDKSGLPNDRFSAERPEGSISTLTIQRTEQRDSAMYRCASSGLAELTGELFFGEGSRLTVL.